This T cell receptor (beta chain) comes out of a study of blood T cell repertoires in COVID-19. Study information: The United States, Italy and Spain were the sources of the acute and convalescent COVID-19 samples. T cells, B-cell-depleted T cells, or PBMCs provided the cDNA or gDNA that served as material.

In the authors' workflow: The assay estimated nucleated cells by amplifying reference gene primers. TCRdb's copy holds only in-frame clones and misses some; the assay was immunoSEQ multiplex PCR. That table supplies the V and J calls and clone size; D and trimming were determined from the DNA. Counted here are about 47,000 clones, 75% to 90% occurring once; the ten biggest clones make up less than 15%. This CDR3 is built from 15 residues. V was pared by 0 bases and J by 4 bases, with 4 bases of the junction left unmatched. Germline V gene lookup returns CDR1 SGHDT and CDR2 YYEEEE. This TCR was sampled from a human donor with acute or convalescent COVID-19. The donor label of this sample is uncertain. The sequenced sample was peripheral blood. The V call is TRBV5-6, the J call TRBJ2-3; 8 bases are shared with TRBD1. The CDR3 bases are TGTGCCAGCAGCTTGGTGGGACAGGTTGCAGATACGCAGTATTTT. Amino acid sequence: CASSLVGQVADTQYF.